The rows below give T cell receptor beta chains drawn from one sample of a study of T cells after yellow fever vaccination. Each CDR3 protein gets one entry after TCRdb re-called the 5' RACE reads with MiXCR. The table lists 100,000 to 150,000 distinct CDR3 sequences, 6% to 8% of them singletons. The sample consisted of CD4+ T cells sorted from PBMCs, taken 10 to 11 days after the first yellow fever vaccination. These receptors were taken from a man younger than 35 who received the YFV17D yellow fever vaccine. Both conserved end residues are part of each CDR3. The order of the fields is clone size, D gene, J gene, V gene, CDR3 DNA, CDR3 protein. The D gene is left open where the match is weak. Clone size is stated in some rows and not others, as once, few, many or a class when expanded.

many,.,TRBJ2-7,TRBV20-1,TGCAGTGCTCCGGACGGCACCTACGAGCAGTACTTC,CSAPDGTYEQYF
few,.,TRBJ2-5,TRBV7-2,TGTGCCAGCAGCTTAGGACGTGCGGAGACCCAGTACTTC,CASSLGRAETQYF
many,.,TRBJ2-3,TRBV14,TGTGCCAGCAGCCGGGAGCCAGATACGCAGTATTTT,CASSREPDTQYF
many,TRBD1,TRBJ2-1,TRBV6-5,TGTGCCAGCAGCGCACAGGGGGCTTTCAATGAGCAGTTCTTC,CASSAQGAFNEQFF
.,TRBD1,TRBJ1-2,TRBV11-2,TGTGCCAGCAGCTTACCTTACAGGGGCCCCCGCTATGGCTACACCTTC,CASSLPYRGPRYGYTF
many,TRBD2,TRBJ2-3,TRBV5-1,TGCGCCAGCAGCTTGGCCCTAACTAGCGGGGAAGGAGATACGCAGTATTTT,CASSLALTSGEGDTQYF
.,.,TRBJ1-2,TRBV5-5,TGTGCCAGCAGCTTTCCGGGGAGCGGCTACACCTTC,CASSFPGSGYTF
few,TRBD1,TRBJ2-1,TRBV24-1,TGTGCCACCAGTGACCCGGGACAGAAATACAATGAGCAGTTCTTC,CATSDPGQKYNEQFF
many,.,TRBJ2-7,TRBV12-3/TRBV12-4,TGTGCCAGCAGTTTCCCCCCTTCCTACGAGCAGTACTTC,CASSFPPSYEQYF
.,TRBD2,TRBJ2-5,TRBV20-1,TGCAGTGCAGAGACTAGCGGGGCAAAGACCCAGTACTTC,CSAETSGAKTQYF
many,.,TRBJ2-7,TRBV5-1,TGCGCCAGTTCCTCCAGGGCTTACGAGCAGTACTTC,CASSSRAYEQYF
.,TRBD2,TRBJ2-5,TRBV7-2,TGTGCCAGCAGCGGCACCGGGACTAGCGGAGAGACCCAGTACTTC,CASSGTGTSGETQYF
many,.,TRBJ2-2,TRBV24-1,TGTGCCACCAGTGACCCAGGGGCGAACACCGGGGAGCTGTTTTTT,CATSDPGANTGELFF
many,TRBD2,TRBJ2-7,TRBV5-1,TGCGCCAGCAGCTTGGACCTAGCGGGGGGGCGAGAGCAGTACTTC,CASSLDLAGGREQYF
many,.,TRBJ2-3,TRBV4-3,TGCGCCAGCAGCCAAGGTTCGGGGGACACAGATACGCAGTATTTT,CASSQGSGDTDTQYF
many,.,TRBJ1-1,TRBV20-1,TGCAGTGCCAAGACACAGATGAACACTGAAGCTTTCTTT,CSAKTQMNTEAFF
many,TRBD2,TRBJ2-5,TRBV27,TGTGCCAGCAGTTTATGGGGGGGTCAAGAGACCCAGTACTTC,CASSLWGGQETQYF
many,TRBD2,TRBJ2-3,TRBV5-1,TGCGCCAGCAGCTTGTGGGGACTAGCGGGGGACGCAGATACGCAGTATTTT,CASSLWGLAGDADTQYF
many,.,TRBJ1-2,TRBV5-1,TGCGCCAGCAGCCCGTTGTTGGATCGGGGCGGCTACACCTTC,CASSPLLDRGGYTF
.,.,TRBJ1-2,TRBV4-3,TGCGCCAGCAGCCAAGATTACGGGTTGGCCTATGGCTACACCTTC,CASSQDYGLAYGYTF
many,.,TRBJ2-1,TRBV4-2,TGTGCCAGCAGCCAAGTAACCTTATTTGTGGATGAGCAGTTCTTC,CASSQVTLFVDEQFF
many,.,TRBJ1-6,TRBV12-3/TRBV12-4,TGTGCCAGCAGTCCCGGGGGCCATTCATATAATTCACCCCTCCACTTT,CASSPGGHSYNSPLHF
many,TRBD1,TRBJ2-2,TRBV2,TGTGCCAGCAGGTCACAGGGGGTTGCCGGGGAGCTGTTTTTT,CASRSQGVAGELFF
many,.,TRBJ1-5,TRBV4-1,TGCGCCAGCAGTCGACAGGACGACAATCAGCCCCAGCATTTT,CASSRQDDNQPQHF
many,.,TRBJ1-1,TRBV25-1,TGTGCCAGCAGTGAATACGGTCCGGGTAACACTGAAGCTTTCTTT,CASSEYGPGNTEAFF
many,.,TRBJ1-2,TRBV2,TGTGCCAGCCCCCCTGGGGAGAGGGGATATGGCTACACCTTC,CASPPGERGYGYTF
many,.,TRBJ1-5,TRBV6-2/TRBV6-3,TGTGCCAGCAGTTACTCGGAAGGGAGTGTCCAGCATTTT,CASSYSEGSVQHF
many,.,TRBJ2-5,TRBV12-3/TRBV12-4,TGTGCCAGCAGAACGGTCGGCGCCTTCAGGACCCAGTACTTC,CASRTVGAFRTQYF